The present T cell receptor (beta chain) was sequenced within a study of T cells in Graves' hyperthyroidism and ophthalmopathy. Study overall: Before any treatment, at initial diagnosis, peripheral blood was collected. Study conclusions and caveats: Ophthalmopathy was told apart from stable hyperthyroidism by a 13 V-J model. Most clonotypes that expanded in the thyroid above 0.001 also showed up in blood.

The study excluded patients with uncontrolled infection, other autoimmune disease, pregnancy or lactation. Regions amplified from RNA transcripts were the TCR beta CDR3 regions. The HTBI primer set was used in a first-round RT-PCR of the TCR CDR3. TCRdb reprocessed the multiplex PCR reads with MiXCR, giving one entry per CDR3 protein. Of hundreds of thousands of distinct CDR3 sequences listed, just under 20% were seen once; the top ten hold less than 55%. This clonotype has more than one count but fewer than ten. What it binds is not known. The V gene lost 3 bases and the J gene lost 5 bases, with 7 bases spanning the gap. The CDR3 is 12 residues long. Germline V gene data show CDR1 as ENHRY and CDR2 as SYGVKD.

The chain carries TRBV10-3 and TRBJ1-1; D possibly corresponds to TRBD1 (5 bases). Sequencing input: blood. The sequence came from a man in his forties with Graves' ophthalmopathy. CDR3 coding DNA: TGTGCCATCAGTGAAGGGGTGACTGAAGCTTTCTTT. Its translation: CAISEGVTEAFF.